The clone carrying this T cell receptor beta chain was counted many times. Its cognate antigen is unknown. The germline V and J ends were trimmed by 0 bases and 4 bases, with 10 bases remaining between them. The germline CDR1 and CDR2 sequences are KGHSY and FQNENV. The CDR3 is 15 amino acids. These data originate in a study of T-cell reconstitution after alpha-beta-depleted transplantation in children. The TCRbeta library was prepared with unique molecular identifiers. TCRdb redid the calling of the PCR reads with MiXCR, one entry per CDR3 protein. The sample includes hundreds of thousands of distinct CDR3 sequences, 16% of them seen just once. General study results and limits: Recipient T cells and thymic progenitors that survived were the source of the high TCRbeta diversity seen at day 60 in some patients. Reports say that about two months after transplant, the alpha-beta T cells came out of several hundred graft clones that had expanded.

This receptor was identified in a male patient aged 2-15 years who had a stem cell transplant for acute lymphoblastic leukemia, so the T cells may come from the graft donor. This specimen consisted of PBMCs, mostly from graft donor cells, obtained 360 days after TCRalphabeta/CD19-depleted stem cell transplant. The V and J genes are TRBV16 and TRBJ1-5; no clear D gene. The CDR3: CASSQSNSLNQPQHF. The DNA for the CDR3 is TGTGCCAGCAGCCAATCAAACAGCCTTAATCAGCCCCAGCATTTT.